A selection of T cell receptor beta chains follows, all from one sample in a study of Graves' ophthalmopathy and Graves' hyperthyroidism. TCRdb called the multiplex PCR reads again in MiXCR, with one record for every CDR3 protein. The profile shows hundreds of thousands of distinct CDR3 sequences, roughly two fifths of them singletons. The specimen sequenced was peripheral blood. All receptors derive from an adult man with Graves' ophthalmopathy. The CDR3 runs from the conserved cysteine through the conserved F or W. A D gene is named only where the DNA matches it firmly. Only some rows state a clone size, as once, few, many or a class for expanded clones.

j_call	clone_size	d_call	v_call	cdr3_aa	cdr3_nt
TRBJ2-1	NA	NA	TRBV29-1	CSETDTAGYNEQFF	TGCAGCGAGACCGACACGGCGGGATACAATGAGCAGTTCTTC
TRBJ1-1	many	NA	TRBV11-2	CASSRTDTEAFF	TGTGCCAGCAGCCGGACAGACACTGAAGCTTTCTTT
TRBJ2-7	once	NA	TRBV11-1	CASSSPLAPNEQYF	TGTGCCAGCAGCTCACCCCTAGCCCCCAACGAGCAGTACTTC
TRBJ1-6	few	TRBD1	TRBV14	CASRGRGRSPLHF	TGTGCCAGCAGGGGCAGGGGGCGATCACCCCTCCACTTT
TRBJ2-5	many	NA	TRBV7-7	CASSPSLGGETQYF	TGTGCCAGCAGCCCATCACTAGGGGGAGAGACCCAGTACTTC
TRBJ1-2	many	TRBD1	TRBV6-5	CASGTVYYGYTF	TGTGCCAGCGGGACAGTTTACTATGGCTACACCTTC
TRBJ2-2	NA	TRBD2	TRBV9	CASSPSDWAGGPGGELFF	TGTGCCAGCAGCCCTTCCGACTGGGCGGGAGGGCCTGGCGGGGAGCTGTTTTTT
TRBJ2-7	many	NA	TRBV9	CASSPGPSGYEQYF	TGTGCCAGCAGCCCGGGACCTAGTGGCTACGAGCAGTACTTC
TRBJ1-3	NA	NA	TRBV10-3	CAISMTSSGNTIYF	TGTGCCATCAGCATGACTAGCTCTGGAAACACCATATATTTT
TRBJ2-6	NA	TRBD1	TRBV7-3	CASSLGQGANALTF	TGTGCCAGCAGCTTAGGACAGGGGGCCAACGCCCTGACTTTC
TRBJ1-2	many	TRBD1	TRBV20-1	CSATGTGGIWWGYTF	TGCAGTGCCACCGGGACAGGGGGAATCTGGTGGGGCTACACCTTC
TRBJ2-2	many	TRBD1	TRBV24-1	CATSGPGTGNTGELFF	TGTGCCACCAGTGGACCTGGGACAGGGAACACCGGGGAGCTGTTTTTT
TRBJ2-4	NA	TRBD1	TRBV10-2	CASSGAGGNIQYF	TGCGCCAGCAGTGGGGCAGGGGGAAACATTCAGTACTTC
TRBJ1-5	NA	TRBD1	TRBV2	CASSEGTGLGQPQHF	TGTGCCAGCAGTGAAGGGACAGGCCTGGGTCAGCCCCAGCATTTT
TRBJ1-2	many	NA	TRBV10-3	CAISPGDGYTF	TGTGCCATCTCACCGGGGGATGGCTACACCTTC
TRBJ1-4	many	NA	TRBV19	CATHGGATNEKLFF	TGTGCCACCCACGGGGGAGCAACTAATGAAAAACTGTTTTTT
TRBJ1-5	once	TRBD1	TRBV7-9	CASSLRQGAYEHF	TGTGCCAGCAGTTTGCGTCAGGGGGCCTACGAGCATTTT
TRBJ2-1	few	NA	TRBV9	CASSRTGYNEQFF	TGTGCCAGCAGCCGGACCGGCTACAATGAGCAGTTCTTC
TRBJ2-2	many	NA	TRBV5-1	CASSFVGSGELFF	TGCGCCAGCAGCTTTGTTGGGAGCGGGGAGCTGTTTTTT
TRBJ1-4	NA	NA	TRBV5-6	CASSLRSGKLFF	TGTGCCAGCAGCCTGCGGAGTGGAAAACTGTTTTTT
TRBJ2-7	many	NA	TRBV5-1	CASSPDSSYEQYF	TGTGCCAGTAGCCCGGACAGTTCCTACGAGCAGTACTTC
TRBJ1-4	few	NA	TRBV7-9	CASSLGGGAEKLFF	TGTGCCAGCAGCTTAGGTGGGGGCGCGGAAAAACTGTTTTTT
TRBJ2-7	many	NA	TRBV15	CATSRDADYEQYF	TGTGCCACCAGCAGAGATGCGGACTACGAGCAGTACTTC
TRBJ1-5	NA	TRBD1	TRBV5-4	CASSQADRAGNQPQHF	TGTGCCAGCAGCCAAGCAGACAGGGCTGGAAATCAGCCCCAGCATTTT
TRBJ2-2	few	NA	TRBV20-1	CSAPQGTAGELFF	TGCAGTGCGCCCCAGGGTACGGCCGGGGAGCTGTTTTTT
TRBJ2-7	NA	TRBD1	TRBV10-3	CAISEPGGHEQYF	TGTGCCATCAGTGAGCCAGGGGGCCACGAGCAGTACTTC
TRBJ2-5	many	NA	TRBV7-2	CASSNYRDETQYF	TGTGCCAGCAGCAACTACAGGGATGAGACCCAGTACTTC
TRBJ2-7	many	NA	TRBV2	CASSVAVYEQYF	TGTGCCAGCAGTGTCGCGGTGTACGAGCAGTACTTC
TRBJ2-5	NA	TRBD2	TRBV2	CASTLAAGVETQYF	TGTGCCAGCACCCTCGCAGCGGGGGTAGAGACCCAGTACTTC
TRBJ2-7	NA	NA	TRBV25-1	CASSVGSSSLWGLEQYF	TGTGCCAGCAGTGTGGGCAGCTCCTCCCTTTGGGGACTCGAGCAGTACTTC
TRBJ2-2	many	NA	TRBV15	CATRESGELFF	TGTGCCACCAGGGAATCCGGGGAGCTGTTTTTT
TRBJ2-6	NA	TRBD1	TRBV7-9	CASSPRDRGTRSYVLTF	TGTGCCAGCAGCCCTAGGGACAGGGGGACCCGCTCCTACGTCCTGACTTTC
TRBJ2-5	many	NA	TRBV19	CASSIGRRARPKETQYF	TGTGCCAGTAGTATAGGACGGCGGGCTAGGCCTAAAGAGACCCAGTACTTC
TRBJ1-4	NA	TRBD1	TRBV2	CASSGTATDEKLFF	TGTGCCAGCTCTGGGACAGCAACTGATGAAAAACTGTTTTTT
TRBJ1-6	many	NA	TRBV24-1	CATSDRGSPLHF	TGTGCCACCAGTGATCGAGGTTCACCCCTCCACTTT
TRBJ2-7	many	TRBD1	TRBV2	CASREPGTGLTDEQYF	TGTGCCAGCAGAGAACCCGGGACAGGCCTCACCGACGAGCAGTACTTC
TRBJ2-5	NA	NA	TRBV3-1	CASSHIWTSKETQYF	TGTGCCAGCAGCCACATTTGGACTTCGAAAGAGACCCAGTACTTC
TRBJ2-7	NA	NA	TRBV4-2	CASSQELANHAYEQYF	TGTGCCAGCAGCCAAGAACTTGCGAATCACGCCTACGAGCAGTACTTC
TRBJ1-6	NA	NA	TRBV2	CASSPFPQGNNSPLHF	TGTGCCAGCTCACCATTCCCGCAGGGGAATAATTCACCCCTCCACTTT
TRBJ1-1	few	TRBD1	TRBV7-9	CASTTGQRKAFF	TGTGCCAGCACCACGGGACAGCGAAAAGCTTTCTTT
TRBJ1-2	NA	NA	TRBV10-3	CAIRPGANYGYTF	TGTGCCATCAGGCCAGGGGCTAACTATGGCTACACCTTC
TRBJ2-6	many	TRBD1	TRBV6-6	CASRPGGRGANVLTF	TGTGCCAGCAGGCCAGGGGGCCGAGGGGCCAACGTCCTGACTTTC
TRBJ2-7	many	NA	TRBV2	CASRIYEQYF	TGTGCCAGCAGAATCTACGAGCAGTACTTC
TRBJ1-6	few	NA	TRBV5-6	CASHRGRESPLHF	TGTGCCAGCCACCGGGGGCGAGAATCACCCCTCCACTTT
TRBJ2-5	many	NA	TRBV24-1	CATSDSRGAETQYF	TGTGCCACCAGTGATTCTCGGGGGGCGGAGACCCAGTACTTC
TRBJ2-7	NA	NA	TRBV16	CASSPRSRGESHEQYF	TGTGCCAGCAGCCCACGCTCCCGCGGGGAGTCCCACGAGCAGTACTTC
TRBJ2-5	NA	NA	TRBV10-3	CAISAVGNTQYF	TGTGCCATCAGCGCAGTTGGAAACACCCAGTACTTC
TRBJ1-2	many	TRBD1	TRBV18	CASSPGQNYGYTF	TGTGCCAGCAGCCCGGGACAGAACTATGGCTACACCTTC
TRBJ1-3	NA	TRBD1	TRBV10-3	CAISERQGAGNTIYF	TGTGCCATCAGTGAGCGACAGGGCGCTGGAAACACCATATATTTT
TRBJ1-1	NA	NA	TRBV29-1	CSSRKGGTEAFF	TGCAGCAGCCGTAAGGGAGGCACTGAAGCTTTCTTT
TRBJ1-5	NA	NA	TRBV29-1	CSPYPNQPQHF	TGCAGCCCCTACCCCAATCAGCCCCAGCATTTT
TRBJ1-1	NA	TRBD1	TRBV25-1	CASSRGQGYRNTEAFF	TGTGCCAGCAGCCGCGGACAGGGATATAGAAACACTGAAGCTTTCTTT
TRBJ2-2	few	NA	TRBV12-3/TRBV12-4	CASKGVGSGELFF	TGTGCCAGCAAGGGGGTGGGCTCCGGGGAGCTGTTTTTT
TRBJ1-1	many	NA	TRBV10-3	CAISKGDPGEAFF	TGTGCCATCAGTAAGGGTGATCCGGGTGAAGCTTTCTTT
TRBJ2-5	NA	NA	TRBV29-1	CSVEGTGRADKTQYF	TGCAGCGTAGAGGGGACGGGAAGGGCCGATAAGACCCAGTACTTC
TRBJ1-1	few	NA	TRBV7-3	CASGSTLGQEAFF	TGTGCCAGCGGCTCCACCCTGGGGCAGGAAGCTTTCTTT
TRBJ1-1	NA	NA	TRBV19	CASSEGRWTEAFF	TGTGCCAGTAGCGAGGGAAGGTGGACTGAAGCTTTCTTT